This TCR beta chain was sequenced in a study of blood T cell repertoires in COVID-19. Whole-study context: Whether acute or convalescent, the COVID-19 samples came from the United States, Italy and Spain.

Generated by immunoSEQ multiplex PCR, the TCRdb table keeps only in-frame clones and is missing some. The sample consists of 180,000 or so clones, roughly 86% of them appearing once. Germline CDR1 reads SNHLY; CDR2 reads FYNNEI. The CDR3 spans 11 residues. V gave up 7 bases and J gave up 12 bases, with 16 bases separating them. The chain couples TRBV2 to TRBJ2-7; possibly TRBD2 for D (5 bases). The TCR comes from a man between 70 and 80 years old with acute or convalescent COVID-19. Sequencing input: peripheral blood. The chain's CDR3 is CASKYGVRGYF. In DNA form, the CDR3 reads TGTGCCAGCAAGTACGGGGTCCGCGGGTACTTC.